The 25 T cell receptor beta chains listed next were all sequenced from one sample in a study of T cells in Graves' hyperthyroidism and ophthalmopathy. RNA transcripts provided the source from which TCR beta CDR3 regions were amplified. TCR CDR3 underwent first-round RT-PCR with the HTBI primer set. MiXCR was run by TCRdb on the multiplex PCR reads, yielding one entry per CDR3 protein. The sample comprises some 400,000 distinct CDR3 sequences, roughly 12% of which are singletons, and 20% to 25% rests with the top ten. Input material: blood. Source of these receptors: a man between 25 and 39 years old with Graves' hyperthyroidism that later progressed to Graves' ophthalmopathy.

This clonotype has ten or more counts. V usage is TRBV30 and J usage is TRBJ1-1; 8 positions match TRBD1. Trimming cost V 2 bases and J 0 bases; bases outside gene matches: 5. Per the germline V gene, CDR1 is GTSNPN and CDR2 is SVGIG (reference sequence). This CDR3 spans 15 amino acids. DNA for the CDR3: TGTGCCTGGAGTAGGACAGGGCTTGTGAACACTGAAGCTTTCTTT. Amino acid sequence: CAWSRTGLVNTEAFF.

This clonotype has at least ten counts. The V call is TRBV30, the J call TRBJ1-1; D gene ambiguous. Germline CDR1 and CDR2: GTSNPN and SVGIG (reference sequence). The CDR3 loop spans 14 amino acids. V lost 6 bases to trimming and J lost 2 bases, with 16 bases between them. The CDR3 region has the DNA TGTGCCTGTAGGGTTGGAACATTCAACACTGAAGCTTTCTTT. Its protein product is CACRVGTFNTEAFF. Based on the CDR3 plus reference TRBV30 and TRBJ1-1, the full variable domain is SQTIHQWPATLVQPVGSPLSLECTVEGTSNPNLYWYRQAAGRGLQLLFYSVGIGQISSEVPQNLSASRPQDRQFILSSKKLLLSDSGFYLCACRVGTFNTEAFFGQGTRLTVV.

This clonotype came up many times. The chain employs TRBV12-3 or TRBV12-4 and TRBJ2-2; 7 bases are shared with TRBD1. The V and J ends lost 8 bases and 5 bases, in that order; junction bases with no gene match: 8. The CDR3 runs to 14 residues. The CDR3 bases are TGTGCCAGCTTTGAGGCAGGGGGTACCGGGGAGCTGTTTTTT. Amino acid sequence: CASFEAGGTGELFF.

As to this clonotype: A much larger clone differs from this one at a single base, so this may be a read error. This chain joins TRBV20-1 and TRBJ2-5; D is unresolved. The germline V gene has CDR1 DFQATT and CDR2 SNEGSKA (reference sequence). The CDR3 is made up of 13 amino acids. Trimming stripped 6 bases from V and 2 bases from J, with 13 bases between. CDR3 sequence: CSAPAVGQETQYF. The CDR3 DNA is TGCAGTGCCCCCGCAGTCGGTCAAGAGACCCAGTACTTC.

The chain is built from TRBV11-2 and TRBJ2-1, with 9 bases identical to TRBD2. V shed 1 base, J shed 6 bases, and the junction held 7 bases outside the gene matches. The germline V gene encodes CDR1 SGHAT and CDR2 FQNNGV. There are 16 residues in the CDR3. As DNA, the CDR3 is TGTGCCAGCAGCTTAGGGGGGACTAGCTCCCGCAATGAGCAGTTCTTC. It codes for CASSLGGTSSRNEQFF.

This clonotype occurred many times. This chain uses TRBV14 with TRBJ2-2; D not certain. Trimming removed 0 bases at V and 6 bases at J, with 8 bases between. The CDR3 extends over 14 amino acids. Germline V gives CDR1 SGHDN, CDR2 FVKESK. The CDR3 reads CASSQDGIPGELFF. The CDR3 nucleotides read TGTGCCAGCAGCCAAGACGGCATCCCCGGGGAGCTGTTTTTT.

The CDR3 here is CASSNRPGQGGETQYF. CDR3 nucleotide sequence: TGCGCCAGCAGCAATCGTCCGGGACAGGGCGGAGAGACCCAGTACTTC. The V call is TRBV4-1, the J call TRBJ2-5, with TRBD1 matching over 9 bases. V lost 5 bases, J lost 4 bases, and 11 bases stayed unmatched. Germline V gene lookup returns CDR1 MGHRA and CDR2 YSYEKL. The CDR3 sequence is 16 residues long.

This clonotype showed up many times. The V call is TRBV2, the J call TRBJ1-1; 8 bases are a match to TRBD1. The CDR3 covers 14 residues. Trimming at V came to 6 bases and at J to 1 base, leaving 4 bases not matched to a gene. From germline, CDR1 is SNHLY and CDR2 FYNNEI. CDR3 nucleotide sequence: TGTGCCAGCAGAACCGACAGGGGGAACACTGAAGCTTTCTTT. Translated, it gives CASRTDRGNTEAFF.

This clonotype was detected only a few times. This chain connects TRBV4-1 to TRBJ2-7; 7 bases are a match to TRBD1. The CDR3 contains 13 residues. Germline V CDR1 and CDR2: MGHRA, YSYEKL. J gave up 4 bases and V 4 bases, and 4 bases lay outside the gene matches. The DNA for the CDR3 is TGCGCCAGCAGCCGGGACAGAGAATACGAGCAGTACTTC. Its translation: CASSRDREYEQYF.

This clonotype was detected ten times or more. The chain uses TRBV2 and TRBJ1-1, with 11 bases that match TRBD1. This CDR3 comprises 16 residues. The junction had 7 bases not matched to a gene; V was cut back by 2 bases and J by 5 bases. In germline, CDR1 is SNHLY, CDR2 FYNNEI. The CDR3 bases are TGTGCCAGCAGTGAACCGAGGACAGGGGGCGGGACTGAAGCTTTCTTT. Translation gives CASSEPRTGGGTEAFF.

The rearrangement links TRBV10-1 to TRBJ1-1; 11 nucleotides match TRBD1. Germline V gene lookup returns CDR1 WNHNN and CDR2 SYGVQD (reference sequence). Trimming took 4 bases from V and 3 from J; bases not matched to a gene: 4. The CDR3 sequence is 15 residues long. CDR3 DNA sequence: TGCGCCAGCAGTGCCCGGGGACAGGGGGACACTGAAGCTTTCTTT. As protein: CASSARGQGDTEAFF.

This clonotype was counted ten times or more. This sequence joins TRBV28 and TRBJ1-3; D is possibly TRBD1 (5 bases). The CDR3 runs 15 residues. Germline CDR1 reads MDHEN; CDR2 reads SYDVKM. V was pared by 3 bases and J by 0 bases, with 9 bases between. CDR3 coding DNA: TGTGCCAGCAGTTTTGACAGACACTCTGGAAACACCATATATTTT. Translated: CASSFDRHSGNTIYF.

In DNA form, the CDR3 reads TGTGCCAGCAGCCAAGATAATAGGGGCTCCTACAATGAGCAGTTCTTC. It codes for CASSQDNRGSYNEQFF. The chain combines TRBV3-1 with TRBJ2-1, with D perhaps TRBD1 (5 bases). There are 16 residues in the CDR3. V dropped 0 bases and J dropped 0 bases, with 9 bases sitting between them. CDR1 LGHDT and CDR2 YNNKEL come from the germline V gene (reference sequence).

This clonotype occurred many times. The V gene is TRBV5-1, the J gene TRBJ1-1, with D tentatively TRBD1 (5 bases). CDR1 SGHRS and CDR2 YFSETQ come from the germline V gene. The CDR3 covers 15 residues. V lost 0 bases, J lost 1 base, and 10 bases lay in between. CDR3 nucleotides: TGCGCCAGCAGCTTGGAGGGACCCAGGAACACTGAAGCTTTCTTT. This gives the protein CASSLEGPRNTEAFF.

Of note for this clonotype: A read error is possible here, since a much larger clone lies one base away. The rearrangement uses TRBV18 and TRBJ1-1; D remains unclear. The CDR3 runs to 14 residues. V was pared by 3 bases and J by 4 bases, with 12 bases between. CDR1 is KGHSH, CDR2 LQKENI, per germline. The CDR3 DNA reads TGTGCCAGCTCACCGGGCAGTTGCCTCACTGAAGCTTTCTTT. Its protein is CASSPGSCLTEAFF. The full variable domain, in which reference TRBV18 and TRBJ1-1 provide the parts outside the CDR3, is NAGVMQNPRHLVRRRGQEARLRCSPMKGHSHVYWYRQLPEEGLKFMVYLQKENIIDESGMPKERFSAEFPKEGPSILRIQQVVRGDSAAYFCASSPGSCLTEAFFGQGTRLTVV.

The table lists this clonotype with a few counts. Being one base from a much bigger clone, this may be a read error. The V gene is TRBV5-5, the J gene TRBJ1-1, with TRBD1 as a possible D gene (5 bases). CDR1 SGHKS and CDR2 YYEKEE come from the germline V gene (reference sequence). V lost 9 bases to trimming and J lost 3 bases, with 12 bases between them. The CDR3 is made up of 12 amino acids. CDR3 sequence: CANDRGYTEAFF. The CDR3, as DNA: TGTGCCAACGACCGGGGCTACACTGAAGCTTTCTTT.

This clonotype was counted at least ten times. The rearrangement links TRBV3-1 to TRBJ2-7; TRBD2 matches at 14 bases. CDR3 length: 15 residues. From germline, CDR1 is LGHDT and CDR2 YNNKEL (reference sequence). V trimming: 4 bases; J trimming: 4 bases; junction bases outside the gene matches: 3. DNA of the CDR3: TGTGCCAGCAGCCCGGGACTAGCGGGAGTTTACGAGCAGTACTTC. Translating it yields CASSPGLAGVYEQYF.

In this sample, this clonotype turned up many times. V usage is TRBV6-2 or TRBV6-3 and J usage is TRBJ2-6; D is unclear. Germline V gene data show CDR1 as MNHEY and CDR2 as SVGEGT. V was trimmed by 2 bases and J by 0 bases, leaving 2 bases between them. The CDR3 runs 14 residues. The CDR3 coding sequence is TGTGCCAGCAGTTACAGCTCTGGGGCCAACGTCCTGACTTTC. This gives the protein CASSYSSGANVLTF.

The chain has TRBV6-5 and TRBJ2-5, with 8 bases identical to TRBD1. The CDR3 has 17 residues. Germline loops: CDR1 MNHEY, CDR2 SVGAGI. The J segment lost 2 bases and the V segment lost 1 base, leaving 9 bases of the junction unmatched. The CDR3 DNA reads TGTGCCAGCAGTTACTTCAGTGGACAGGGTCATCAAGAGACCCAGTACTTC. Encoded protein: CASSYFSGQGHQETQYF.

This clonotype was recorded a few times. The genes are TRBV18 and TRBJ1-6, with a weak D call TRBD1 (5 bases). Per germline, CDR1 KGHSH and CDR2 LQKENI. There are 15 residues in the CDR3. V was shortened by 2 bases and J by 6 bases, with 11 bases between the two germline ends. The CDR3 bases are TGTGCCAGCTCACCAAAATCAGGGTCTAATTCACCCCTCCACTTT. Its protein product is CASSPKSGSNSPLHF.

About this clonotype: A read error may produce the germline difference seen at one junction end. Written as DNA, the CDR3 is TGTGCCAGCAATTGGGACGGCTACAGCTCCTACAATGACCAGTTCTTC. As protein: CASNWDGYSSYNDQFF. The chain uses TRBV7-9 and TRBJ2-1; D may match TRBD1 or TRBD2 (5 bases each). The CDR3 spans 16 residues. Germline assignment: CDR1 SEHNR and CDR2 FQNEAQ (reference sequence).

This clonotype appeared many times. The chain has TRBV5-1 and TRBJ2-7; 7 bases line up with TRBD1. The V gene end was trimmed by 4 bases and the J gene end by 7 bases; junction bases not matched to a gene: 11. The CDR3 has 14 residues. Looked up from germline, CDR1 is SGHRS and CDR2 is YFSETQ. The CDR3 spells CASSRMTGSGEQYF. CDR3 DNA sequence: TGCGCCAGCAGCCGAATGACAGGGTCTGGGGAGCAGTACTTC.

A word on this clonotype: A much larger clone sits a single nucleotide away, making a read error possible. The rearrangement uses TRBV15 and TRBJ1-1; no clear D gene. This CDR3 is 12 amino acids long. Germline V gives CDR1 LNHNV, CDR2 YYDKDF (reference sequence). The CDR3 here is CATSRAPSEALF. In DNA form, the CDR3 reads TGTGCCACCAGCCGGGCACCGTCAGAAGCTCTCTTT.

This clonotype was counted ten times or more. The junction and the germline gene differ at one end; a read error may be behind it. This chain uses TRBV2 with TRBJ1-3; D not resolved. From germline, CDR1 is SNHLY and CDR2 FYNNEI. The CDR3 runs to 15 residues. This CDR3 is CASSKASNSGNTIYF. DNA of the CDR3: TGTGCCAGCAGTAAAGCCTCAAACTCTGGAAACACCATATATTTT.

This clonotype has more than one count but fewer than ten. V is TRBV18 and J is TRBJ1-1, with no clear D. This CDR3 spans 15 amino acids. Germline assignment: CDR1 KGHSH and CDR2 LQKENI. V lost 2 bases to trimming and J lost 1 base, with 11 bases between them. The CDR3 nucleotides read TGTGCCAGCTCACCATTATCAACCCCGAACACTGAAGCTTTCTTT. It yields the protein CASSPLSTPNTEAFF.